Each of the 5 T cell receptor beta chains below was sequenced from the same sample in a study of control samples from healthy donors and cancer patients. Some clones are missing from TCRdb's copy, which holds only in-frame ones; the method was immunoSEQ multiplex PCR. Among about 77,000 clones listed, around 92% were seen once. Sequenced input: blood. The receptors were gathered from a woman aged 60-70 years in good health.

The chain recombines TRBV7-9 with TRBJ2-5, with 9 bases identical to TRBD2. The CDR3 is 16 residues long. Germline assignment: CDR1 SEHNR and CDR2 FQNEAQ (reference sequence). The J segment lost 4 bases and the V segment lost 1 base, leaving 7 bases of the junction unmatched. The DNA of the CDR3 is TGTGCCAGCAGCTTAGGTATAGCGGGAGAGGGAGAGACCCAGTACTTC. Translating gives CASSLGIAGEGETQYF.

Here the CDR3 reads CASSSEQGLEQYF. The CDR3, as DNA: TGTGCCAGCAGTTCTGAACAGGGTTTGGAGCAGTACTTC. The rearrangement links TRBV5-4 to TRBJ2-7; possible D gene TRBD1, 6 bases. This CDR3 region has 13 residues. CDR1 and CDR2 from the germline V gene are SGHNT and YYREEE (reference sequence). Trimming took off 5 bases at V and 7 bases at J, with 16 bases between the two ends.

The CDR3 loop reads CASSEDISNTEAFF. The CDR3 nucleotides are TGTGCCAGCAGTGAAGACATCTCGAACACTGAAGCTTTCTTT. The chain joins TRBV25-1 to TRBJ1-1; unclear D gene. The V end was cut by 2 bases, the J end by 1 base, with 8 bases between. Germline CDR1 is MGHDK and CDR2 is SYGVNS. This CDR3 region has 14 residues.

The V and J genes are TRBV28 and TRBJ1-5, with D possibly matching TRBD1 (6 bases). The V and J ends lost 5 bases and 0 bases respectively, with 17 bases between them. Germline CDR1 MDHEN, CDR2 SYDVKM. The CDR3 loop spans 17 amino acids. DNA of the CDR3: TGTGCCAGCAGTCGAAAACAGGGATCCTATAGCAATCAGCCCCAGCATTTT. It yields the protein CASSRKQGSYSNQPQHF.

The rearrangement joins TRBV18 to TRBJ2-3; the match to TRBD2 covers 8 bases. V was clipped by 2 bases and J by 5 bases; unmatched bases: 3. This CDR3 spans 14 amino acids. Germline-derived CDR1 and CDR2 are KGHSH and LQKENI. The CDR3 nucleotides read TGTGCCAGCTCACCAAGCGGGAGACAAGATACGCAGTATTTT. Translated, it gives CASSPSGRQDTQYF.